The sequence of this T cell receptor beta chain was determined in a study of shared clonotypes between healthy human individuals. Study-wide results and caveats: Rarefaction curves obtained for sorted subsets showed sequencing incomplete despite large depth.

A word on this clone: Its antigen is still unknown.

Repertoires were generated with immunoSEQ multiplex PCR, while TCRdb's copy carries only in-frame clones and drops some. Among around 1.5 million clones listed, approximately 98% were seen once. The CDR3 length is 16 residues. Germline V gene data show CDR1 as LNHNV and CDR2 as YYDKDF (reference sequence). Trimming removed 5 bases from V and 4 bases from J; junction bases left unmatched: 14. The receptor comes from a man aged 30-40 years in good health. The chain uses TRBV15 and TRBJ2-7, with TRBD1 matching 7 bases. Sample: naive CD4+ T cells sorted from blood. Sample subset: CD45RA+ positively selected. The CDR3 DNA reads as TGTGCCACCAGCCCTCGGCAGGGACAGAAAACATACGAGCAGTACTTC. It is translated as CATSPRQGQKTYEQYF. The full variable domain, with the rest looked up from reference TRBV15 and TRBJ2-7, is DAMVIQNPRYQVTQFGKPVTLSCSQTLNHNVMYWYQQKSSQAPKLLFHYYDKDFNNEADTPDNFQSRRPNTSFCFLDIRSPGLGDTAMYLCATSPRQGQKTYEQYFGPGTRLTVT.